This T cell receptor (beta chain) is from a study of T-cell memory formation after mild COVID-19. With 1 base removed from V and 1 base from J, the gap between germline ends came to 5 bases. This CDR3 is built from 13 residues. From the 5' RACE reads, TCRdb called clonotypes with MiXCR, one entry per CDR3 protein. Among roughly 550,000 distinct CDR3 sequences listed, roughly 22% were seen once. This clonotype came up many times. The material sequenced was PBMCs or a T cell subset sorted from them (not recorded which). The sequence derives from an adult woman who had mild COVID-19 (a few samples of this study predate the infection). Cell type and time point are not known. V and J are TRBV12-3 or TRBV12-4 and TRBJ2-7; unclear D gene. CDR3 protein: CASSLDLSYEQYF. CDR3 bases: TGTGCCAGCAGTTTAGACCTGTCCTACGAGCAGTACTTC.